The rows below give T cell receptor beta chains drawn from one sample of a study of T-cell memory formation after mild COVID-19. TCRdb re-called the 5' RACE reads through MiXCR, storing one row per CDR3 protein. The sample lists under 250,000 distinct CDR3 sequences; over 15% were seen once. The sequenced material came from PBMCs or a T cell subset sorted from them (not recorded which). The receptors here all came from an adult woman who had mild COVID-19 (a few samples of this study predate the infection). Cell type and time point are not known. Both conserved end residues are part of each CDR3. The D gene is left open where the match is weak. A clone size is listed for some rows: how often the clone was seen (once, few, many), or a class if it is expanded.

DNA: TGTGCCATCAGTGAGGGCCTAATCGGAGATGAGCAGTTCTTC
CDR3: CAISEGLIGDEQFF
D: NA
J: TRBJ2-1
size: few
V: TRBV10-3

DNA: TGTGCCAGAAGACTAGCGGGAGGCGGTGCGGACTACAATGAGCAGTTCTTC
CDR3: CARRLAGGGADYNEQFF
D: TRBD2
J: TRBJ2-1
size: few
V: TRBV7-4

DNA: TGTGCCAGCTCACAACTCGAGACAGGGGGCAACGAGCAGTACTTC
CDR3: CASSQLETGGNEQYF
D: TRBD1
J: TRBJ2-7
size: NA
V: TRBV18

DNA: TGCGCCAGCAGCCAAGATGCGCGCTATGGCTACACCTTC
CDR3: CASSQDARYGYTF
D: NA
J: TRBJ1-2
size: NA
V: TRBV4-1

DNA: TGTGCCAGCAGCCGGAGGGTGGGCCCTAATTCTGGGGCCAACGTCCTGACTTTC
CDR3: CASSRRVGPNSGANVLTF
D: NA
J: TRBJ2-6
size: few
V: TRBV3-1

DNA: TGTGCCAGCAGTAAGGACAGGGGAGACAATCAGCCCCAGCATTTT
CDR3: CASSKDRGDNQPQHF
D: TRBD1
J: TRBJ1-5
size: few
V: TRBV6-5

DNA: TGTGCCAGCAGTCGGGACCCCGGTCGGGCGCAGTATTTT
CDR3: CASSRDPGRAQYF
D: NA
J: TRBJ2-3
size: few
V: TRBV12-3/TRBV12-4

DNA: TGTGCCACCGCAGACAGGGGCTATGGCTACACCTTC
CDR3: CATADRGYGYTF
D: TRBD1
J: TRBJ1-2
size: few
V: TRBV24-1

DNA: TGTGCCAGCGGCTCTGGAAACACCATATATTTT
CDR3: CASGSGNTIYF
D: NA
J: TRBJ1-3
size: NA
V: TRBV3-1

DNA: TGCAGTGCTAGAGAACAGGGGCTGGGATCTCTCTCTGGAAACACCATATATTTT
CDR3: CSAREQGLGSLSGNTIYF
D: TRBD1
J: TRBJ1-3
size: few
V: TRBV20-1

DNA: TGTGCCAGCAGCCACGGGAGGGCCAGGGGTACGCAGTATTTT
CDR3: CASSHGRARGTQYF
D: TRBD2
J: TRBJ2-3
size: NA
V: TRBV13

DNA: TGTGCCACCAGCAGCACAGATACGCAGTATTTT
CDR3: CATSSTDTQYF
D: NA
J: TRBJ2-3
size: many
V: TRBV24-1

DNA: TGTGCCAGCAGCTTAATGGTGGGGACTTCCGGCCCCCAGTACTTC
CDR3: CASSLMVGTSGPQYF
D: NA
J: TRBJ2-5
size: NA
V: TRBV7-3

DNA: TGCAGTGCTAGAGATGGCCTTTGGGACACCAGCACAGATACGCAGTATTTT
CDR3: CSARDGLWDTSTDTQYF
D: NA
J: TRBJ2-3
size: few
V: TRBV20-1

DNA: TGTGCCAGCAGTTACGGACTACGGCAAGAGACCCAGTACTTC
CDR3: CASSYGLRQETQYF
D: NA
J: TRBJ2-5
size: many
V: TRBV6-6

DNA: TGTGCCAGCAGTCTCCAGGGGTTTAGTGGCTACACCTTC
CDR3: CASSLQGFSGYTF
D: NA
J: TRBJ1-2
size: NA
V: TRBV12-3/TRBV12-4

DNA: TGCGCCAGCAGCTTGGGCCCAGTGGGCACAGATACGCAGTATTTT
CDR3: CASSLGPVGTDTQYF
D: NA
J: TRBJ2-3
size: few
V: TRBV5-1

DNA: TGTGCCAGCAGCTTGGTAGGGGACAGCAGGGGCAATCAGCCCCAGCATTTT
CDR3: CASSLVGDSRGNQPQHF
D: TRBD1
J: TRBJ1-5
size: NA
V: TRBV5-6

DNA: TGTGCCAGCAGCCAACCCGGGACAGGGTCGGATGAGCAGTTCTTC
CDR3: CASSQPGTGSDEQFF
D: TRBD1
J: TRBJ2-1
size: few
V: TRBV7-3